The 12 T cell receptor beta chains presented below share a single source sample, sequenced in a study of radiation and T cells in renal cell carcinoma. Time point defined: baseline pretreatment blood. Treatment reported: 15 Gy SBRT to primary tumor, nephrectomy 4 weeks later. Only in-frame clones appear in the TCRdb table, and some are missing; sequencing was by immunoSEQ multiplex PCR. Of 150,000 or so clones in the sample, roughly 90% were seen once. The starting material was blood, obtained from a patient whose treatment included radiotherapy and nephrectomy. These receptors were obtained from a woman aged 45-60 years with renal cell carcinoma.

V gene TRBV7-2 combines with J gene TRBJ1-1; 8 bases are a match to TRBD1. The length of the CDR3 is 11 residues. Trimming at V came to 7 bases and at J to 10 bases, leaving 5 bases not matched to a gene. Germline V CDR1 and CDR2: SGHTA, FQGNSA. The CDR3 DNA follows: TGTGCCAGCAACACAGGGGGTGCAGCTTTCTTT. This translates into CASNTGGAAFF.

This clone was seen only once. V is TRBV6-5 and J is TRBJ1-3; D perhaps matches TRBD1 (5 bases). The CDR3 has 15 residues. CDR1 and CDR2 from the germline V gene are MNHEY and SVGAGI. The ends were cut back, 6 bases at V and 0 bases at J, with 12 bases in the middle. The CDR3: CASRKPGSSGNTIYF. The CDR3 DNA reads TGTGCCAGCAGAAAACCAGGGAGCTCTGGAAACACCATATATTTT.

The chain is built from TRBV4-3 and TRBJ1-2; 10 positions match TRBD1. In germline, CDR1 is LGHNA, CDR2 YSLEER. V shed 4 bases and J 8 bases; nucleotides not matched to a gene: 4. This CDR3 is 13 amino acids long. For the CDR3, the DNA is TGCGCCAGCAGCCTCGGGACAGGGGTCGGCTACACCTTC. Its translation is CASSLGTGVGYTF.

The sample holds one count of this clone. V and J are TRBV19 and TRBJ1-2, with D unresolved. The germline V gene encodes CDR1 LNHDA and CDR2 SQIVND (reference sequence). V lost 10 bases and J lost 7, with 19 bases in between. The length of the CDR3 is 13 residues. The CDR3 nucleotides are TGTGCCACCTTGAGCGCCGGGGATATTGGCTACACCTTC. This translates into CATLSAGDIGYTF. Full variable domain (remainder filled in from reference TRBV19 and TRBJ1-2): DGGITQSPKYLFRKEGQNVTLSCEQNLNHDAMYWYRQDPGQGLRLIYYSQIVNDFQKGDIAEGYSVSREKKESFPLTVTSAQKNPTAFYLCATLSAGDIGYTFGSGTRLTVV.

The J gene is TRBJ1-5, the V gene TRBV7-9, with D uncertain. The CDR3 contains 15 residues. Germline V gene lookup returns CDR1 SEHNR and CDR2 FQNEAQ (reference sequence). The V gene lost 5 bases and the J gene lost 3 bases, with 14 bases spanning the gap. The CDR3 protein is CASSPPFGPNQPQHF. The CDR3 nucleotides read TGTGCCAGCAGCCCCCCATTTGGACCCAATCAGCCCCAGCATTTT.

The count of this clone is one. The J gene is TRBJ2-7, the V gene TRBV13, with D hard to call. The CDR3 spans 13 residues. CDR1 and CDR2 (germline): PRHDT, FYEKMQ (reference sequence). Trimming cost V 6 bases and J 0 bases, with 9 bases left between them. The CDR3 loop is CASSSPFSYEQYF. Written as DNA, the CDR3 is TGTGCCAGCAGTTCACCCTTCTCCTACGAGCAGTACTTC.

The rearrangement joins TRBV5-1 to TRBJ2-5; either TRBD1 or TRBD2 may supply D (5 bases each). Trimming shortened V by 4 bases and J by 4 bases, and 14 bases separated the two germline ends. In germline, CDR1 is SGHRS, CDR2 YFSETQ. This CDR3 spans 14 amino acids. The CDR3 nucleotides are TGCGCCAGCAGCCCCGGACGTGGGGGAGAGACCCAGTACTTC. Translating gives CASSPGRGGETQYF. The full variable domain, its missing parts supplied by reference TRBV5-1 and TRBJ2-5, is KAGVTQTPRYLIKTRGQQVTLSCSPISGHRSVSWYQQTPGQGLQFLFEYFSETQRNKGNFPGRFSGRQFSNSRSEMNVSTLELGDSALYLCASSPGRGGETQYFGPGTRLLVL.

The V gene is TRBV7-2, the J gene TRBJ1-2; the D gene is possibly TRBD1 (5 bases). The V gene lost 7 bases and the J gene lost 7 bases, with 25 bases spanning the gap. Germline lookup yields CDR1 SGHTA and CDR2 FQGNSA. The CDR3 spans 16 residues. CDR3 protein: CASTTWAPGLEGGYTF. The CDR3 nucleotides are TGTGCCAGCACCACCTGGGCCCCGGGACTTGAGGGTGGCTACACCTTC.

This clone was detected once. The chain recombines TRBV5-1 with TRBJ1-3; 12 bases are a match to TRBD1. The V and J ends lost 5 bases and 8 bases, in that order; junction bases with no gene match: 14. Germline lookup yields CDR1 SGHRS and CDR2 YFSETQ. The length of the CDR3 is 17 residues. CDR3 DNA sequence: TGCGCCAGCAGACAACTTACCGGGACAGGGGGCATCGACACCATATATTTT. Protein: CASRQLTGTGGIDTIYF.

The J gene is TRBJ1-2, the V gene TRBV6-6; D might be TRBD1 (5 bases). The germline CDR1 and CDR2 sequences are MNHNY and SVGAGI (reference sequence). This CDR3 is 14 amino acids long. Trimming left V 4 bases short and J 6 bases short, with 15 bases between. The CDR3 DNA is TGTGCCAGCAGTTCACCGGGACGACTAAATGGCTACACCTTC. Protein: CASSSPGRLNGYTF.

This chain uses TRBV19 with TRBJ1-6, with unresolved D. The V and J ends lost 3 bases and 10 bases respectively, with 13 bases between them. CDR1 is LNHDA, CDR2 SQIVND, per germline (reference sequence). This CDR3 contains 14 residues. CDR3 nucleotide sequence: TGTGCCAGTAGTATCACGGACCAAGAATCACCCCTCCACTTT. Translating gives CASSITDQESPLHF. The entire variable domain, with the rest obtained from reference TRBV19 and TRBJ1-6, is as follows: DGGITQSPKYLFRKEGQNVTLSCEQNLNHDAMYWYRQDPGQGLRLIYYSQIVNDFQKGDIAEGYSVSREKKESFPLTVTSAQKNPTAFYLCASSITDQESPLHFGNGTRLTVT.

The chain joins TRBV7-2 to TRBJ1-6, with D possibly TRBD1 on 6 matching bases. The CDR3 has 15 amino acids. The V gene lost 4 bases and the J gene lost 9 bases, with 16 bases spanning the gap. Germline loops: CDR1 SGHTA, CDR2 FQGNSA. The CDR3 region is CASSSNRAAGSPLHF. As DNA, the CDR3 is TGTGCCAGCAGCTCTAACAGGGCTGCGGGTTCACCCCTCCACTTT.